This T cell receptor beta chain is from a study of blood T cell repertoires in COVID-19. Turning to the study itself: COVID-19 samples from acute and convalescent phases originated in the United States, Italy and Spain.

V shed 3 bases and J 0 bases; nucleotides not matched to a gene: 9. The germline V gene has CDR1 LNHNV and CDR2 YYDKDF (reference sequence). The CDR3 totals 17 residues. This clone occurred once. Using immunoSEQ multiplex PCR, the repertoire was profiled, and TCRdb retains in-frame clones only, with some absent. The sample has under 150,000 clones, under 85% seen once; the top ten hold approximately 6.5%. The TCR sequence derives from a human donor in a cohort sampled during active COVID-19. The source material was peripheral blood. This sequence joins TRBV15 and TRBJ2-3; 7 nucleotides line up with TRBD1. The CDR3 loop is CATSRETGFDSTDTQYF. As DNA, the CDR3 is TGTGCCACCAGCAGGGAGACAGGGTTCGATAGCACAGATACGCAGTATTTT.